This passage covers 25 T cell receptor beta chains from one sample sequenced in a study of shared clonotypes between healthy human individuals. Method: immunoSEQ multiplex PCR; TCRdb's copy keeps in-frame clones and lacks some. The data show roughly 1,500,000 clones, about 98% seen once. Sequenced sample: naive CD4+ T cells sorted from blood. Subset here: CD45RA+ positively selected. Receptor source: a man under 40 in good health.

This chain uses TRBV4-3 with TRBJ2-7, with D unclear. This CDR3 has 15 residues. V lost 4 bases to trimming and J lost 3 bases, with 16 bases between them. CDR1 and CDR2 from the germline V gene are LGHNA and YSLEER. CDR3 residues: CASSLRLGPIYEQYF. For the CDR3, the DNA is TGCGCCAGCAGCCTCCGCCTAGGACCCATCTACGAGCAGTACTTC.

The gene calls are TRBV4-3 and TRBJ1-1; the D is unclear. The V and J ends lost 0 bases and 6 bases respectively, with 11 bases between them. In germline, CDR1 is LGHNA, CDR2 YSLEER. The CDR3 extends over 14 amino acids. This CDR3 is CASSQDRGWAEAFF. The CDR3 bases are TGCGCCAGCAGCCAAGATCGGGGTTGGGCTGAAGCTTTCTTT.

In regard to this clone: Other DNA sequences in this sample translate to the same CDR3. The rearrangement links TRBV29-1 to TRBJ2-4, with D hard to call. The CDR3 totals 14 residues. CDR1 is SQVTM and CDR2 is ANQGSEA in the germline V gene. Trimming shortened V by 4 bases and J by 0 bases, and 10 bases separated the two germline ends. CDR3 nucleotides: TGCAGCGTTGCGGGCCAACTAGCCAAAAACATTCAGTACTTC. Translated: CSVAGQLAKNIQYF.

This clone was detected once. The CDR3 DNA sequence: TGCGCCAGCAGCCAAGACGGTGTTGGTCCCTACAATGAGCAGTTCTTC. Its translation is CASSQDGVGPYNEQFF. This chain uses TRBV4-1 with TRBJ2-1, with D hard to call. The V end lost 0 bases, the J end lost 2 bases, and 11 bases lay between the germline ends. CDR1 MGHRA and CDR2 YSYEKL come from the germline V gene. The CDR3 length is 16 residues.

This sequence joins TRBV6-5 and TRBJ1-4; D is unresolved. The CDR3 spans 14 residues. Deletions cut 6 bases from V and 2 bases from J, with 10 bases between. Germline V gene lookup returns CDR1 MNHEY and CDR2 SVGAGI. In nucleotides, the CDR3 is TGTGCCAGCAGAGTCTCCAGGACTAATGAAAAACTGTTTTTT. Translation: CASRVSRTNEKLFF.

With respect to this clone: This same CDR3 is encoded by further DNA sequences in the sample. The CDR3 is CASSLASYNEQFF. The CDR3, as DNA: TGTGCCAGCAGCTTGGCAAGCTACAATGAGCAGTTCTTC. This chain links TRBV5-5 with TRBJ2-1, with D unclear. The V end lost 0 bases, the J end lost 3 bases, and 4 bases lay between the germline ends. CDR1 is SGHKS, CDR2 YYEKEE, per germline (reference sequence). The CDR3 loop spans 13 amino acids.

The J gene is TRBJ1-1, the V gene TRBV29-1, with a weak D call TRBD1 (5 bases). The CDR3 sequence is 14 residues long. The germline V gene has CDR1 SQVTM and CDR2 ANQGSEA. Deletions cut 5 bases from V and 4 bases from J, with 17 bases between. CDR3 DNA sequence: TGCAGCGTTATCATGAGGGGCGGTGGCACTGAAGCTTTCTTT. Residues: CSVIMRGGGTEAFF.

The rearrangement uses TRBV6-1 and TRBJ2-2; 10 positions agree with TRBD1. Germline V lookup: CDR1 MNHNS, CDR2 SASEGT. V lost 3 bases to trimming and J lost 4 bases; unmatched junction nucleotides: 8. The CDR3 contains 17 residues. The CDR3 protein is CASSDPVGTGVTGELFF. The CDR3 DNA sequence: TGTGCCAGCAGTGACCCCGTGGGGACAGGGGTCACCGGGGAGCTGTTTTTT.

The chain recombines TRBV7-8 with TRBJ2-2; the D is unclear. The germline V and J ends were trimmed by 5 bases and 0 bases, with 13 bases remaining between them. The CDR3 is 16 amino acids. Looked up from germline, CDR1 is SGHVS and CDR2 is FQNEAQ. The CDR3 region has the DNA TGTGCCAGCAGCCAAACGGCGCCCGCGAACACCGGGGAGCTGTTTTTT. Its protein product is CASSQTAPANTGELFF.

The chain employs TRBV7-2 and TRBJ2-7; 11 positions match TRBD2. V was clipped by 6 bases and J by 2 bases; unmatched bases: 15. CDR1 is SGHTA, CDR2 FQGNSA, per germline. The CDR3 length is 18 residues. The CDR3 is CASRPIVETSGTAYEQYF. The CDR3 nucleotides are TGTGCCAGCAGGCCTATAGTCGAGACTAGCGGGACTGCCTACGAGCAGTACTTC.

Comments on this clone: Different DNA sequences within this sample yield the same CDR3. The CDR3 loop reads CASSLPGSTEAFF. CDR3 in DNA: TGTGCCAGCAGCCTCCCGGGCAGCACTGAAGCTTTCTTT. The rearrangement joins TRBV11-2 to TRBJ1-1; D ambiguous. The germline gives CDR1 SGHAT, CDR2 FQNNGV. The germline V and J ends were trimmed by 5 bases and 4 bases, with 11 bases remaining between them. This CDR3 is 13 amino acids long.

The gene calls are TRBV28 and TRBJ1-1; D unresolved. The CDR3 extends over 13 amino acids. Trimming took off 1 base at V and 8 bases at J, with 11 bases between the two ends. CDR1 and CDR2 (germline): MDHEN, SYDVKM. CDR3 in amino acids: CASSLLAEREAFF. In nucleotides, the CDR3 is TGTGCCAGCAGTTTATTGGCAGAAAGGGAAGCTTTCTTT.

V gene TRBV7-8 combines with J gene TRBJ1-1, with D possibly being TRBD1 (6 bases). Looked up from germline, CDR1 is SGHVS and CDR2 is FQNEAQ. V was shortened by 2 bases and J by 0 bases, with 13 bases between the two germline ends. CDR3 length: 16 residues. The DNA for the CDR3 is TGTGCCAGCAGCTTACAGGCCGGGACAATGAACACTGAAGCTTTCTTT. Protein product: CASSLQAGTMNTEAFF.

This rearrangement joins TRBV30 to TRBJ1-5, with a possible D match to TRBD1 (6 bases). The ends were cut back, 2 bases at V and 5 bases at J, with 7 bases in the middle. CDR1 and CDR2 from the germline V gene are GTSNPN and SVGIG (reference sequence). The CDR3 extends over 12 amino acids. The CDR3 bases are TGTGCCTGGAGTACAGGGTATCAGCCCCAGCATTTT. Translating gives CAWSTGYQPQHF.

The rearrangement joins TRBV5-1 to TRBJ2-1; 9 bases fit TRBD2. V lost 4 bases, J lost 14 bases, and 10 bases stayed unmatched. The CDR3 contains 13 residues. Germline assignment: CDR1 SGHRS and CDR2 YFSETQ. CDR3 in DNA: TGCGCCAGCAGCGGGGGACTAGCTAGTGGAGAGTTCTTC. This encodes CASSGGLASGEFF.

CDR3: CASSPRWGRGPQETQYF. The CDR3 DNA follows: TGTGCCAGTAGTCCCCGGTGGGGCAGGGGGCCCCAAGAGACCCAGTACTTC. The V call is TRBV19, the J call TRBJ2-5, with 8 bases aligning to TRBD1. The ends lost 5 bases at V and 1 base at J; junction bases unmatched: 12. The CDR3 extends over 17 amino acids. Germline V gives CDR1 LNHDA, CDR2 SQIVND (reference sequence).

The rearrangement joins TRBV5-1 to TRBJ2-5; 10 nucleotides line up with TRBD2. The junction had 2 bases not matched to a gene; V was cut back by 7 bases and J by 5 bases. In germline, CDR1 is SGHRS, CDR2 YFSETQ. The CDR3 is 12 amino acids. The DNA of the CDR3 is TGCGCCAGCGGGACTAGCGTGGAGACCCAGTACTTC. Translation: CASGTSVETQYF.

This clone occurred once. This chain links TRBV5-1 with TRBJ2-1; a weak D match, TRBD2 (5 bases). The V gene lost 0 bases and the J gene lost 3 bases, with 10 bases spanning the gap. CDR3 length: 15 amino acids. Germline assignment: CDR1 SGHRS and CDR2 YFSETQ. CDR3 region: CASSLDGNFYNEQFF. The CDR3, as DNA: TGCGCCAGCAGCTTGGACGGGAATTTCTACAATGAGCAGTTCTTC.

The chain couples TRBV4-1 to TRBJ2-1; weak D call: TRBD2 (6 bases). CDR1 MGHRA and CDR2 YSYEKL come from the germline V gene. This CDR3 contains 15 residues. The V and J ends lost 1 base and 6 bases respectively, with 13 bases between them. The CDR3 nucleotides read TGCGCCAGCAGCCAAGCTGGCGGGACCTTCAATGAGCAGTTCTTC. As protein: CASSQAGGTFNEQFF.

The chain combines TRBV19 with TRBJ2-7; TRBD2 might be the D (5 bases). This CDR3 has 13 residues. Germline V gene lookup returns CDR1 LNHDA and CDR2 SQIVND (reference sequence). Trimming stripped 1 base from V and 5 bases from J, with 9 bases between. CDR3 DNA sequence: TGTGCCAGTAGTATAGGAGGGCAGCACGAGCAGTACTTC. It translates to CASSIGGQHEQYF.

V gene TRBV13 combines with J gene TRBJ1-3, with a weak D call TRBD1 (5 bases). The germline V gene encodes CDR1 PRHDT and CDR2 FYEKMQ (reference sequence). V dropped 1 base and J dropped 2 bases, with 9 bases sitting between them. The CDR3 consists of 15 residues. DNA of the CDR3: TGTGCCAGCAGCTTAGTGGGGCCTCCTGGAAACACCATATATTTT. The encoded protein is CASSLVGPPGNTIYF. Full variable domain (rest looked up from reference TRBV13 and TRBJ1-3): AAGVIQSPRHLIKEKRETATLKCYPIPRHDTVYWYQQGPGQDPQFLISFYEKMQSDKGSIPDRFSAQQFSDYHSELNMSSLELGDSALYFCASSLVGPPGNTIYFGEGSWLTVV.

A note on this clone: Other DNA sequences in the same sample also yield this CDR3. The chain is built from TRBV7-3 and TRBJ2-1, with a possible D match to TRBD2 (5 bases). The germline gives CDR1 SGHTA, CDR2 FQGTGA. The CDR3 has 13 residues. The germline V and J ends were trimmed by 2 bases and 4 bases, with 6 bases remaining between them. The DNA of the CDR3 is TGTGCCAGCAGCTTAGGGGAGTACAATGAGCAGTTCTTC. Translating it yields CASSLGEYNEQFF.

Regarding this clone: This same CDR3 is encoded by further DNA sequences in the sample. The J gene is TRBJ2-7, the V gene TRBV7-3; 8 nucleotides match TRBD1. V was clipped by 5 bases and J by 4 bases; unmatched bases: 7. This CDR3 region has 14 residues. Germline CDR1 reads SGHTA; CDR2 reads FQGTGA. The CDR3 DNA reads as TGTGCCAGCAGCCAATACAGGGGGTCTTACGAGCAGTACTTC. Its translation: CASSQYRGSYEQYF.

This chain links TRBV27 with TRBJ2-2; TRBD1 is a possible D gene (6 bases). The CDR3 runs 13 residues. V lost 6 bases to trimming and J lost 2 bases, with 7 bases between them. Germline CDR1 MNHEY, CDR2 SMNVEV (reference sequence). CDR3 protein: CASRGHNTGELFF. CDR3 bases: TGTGCCAGCAGGGGACATAACACCGGGGAGCTGTTTTTT.

The rearrangement uses TRBV5-1 and TRBJ2-2; 7 nucleotides agree with TRBD1. V lost 3 bases to trimming and J lost 5 bases; unmatched junction nucleotides: 13. CDR1 is SGHRS, CDR2 YFSETQ, per germline. The CDR3 totals 17 residues. In nucleotides, the CDR3 is TGCGCCAGCAGCTGGATAGGGACAGTCCGCGGTACCGGGGAGCTGTTTTTT. It encodes CASSWIGTVRGTGELFF.